The 30 T cell receptor beta chains presented below share a single source sample, sequenced in a study of post-analysis software for immune sequencing data. No antigen has been identified for these receptors. Included in the TCR beta cDNA libraries were unique molecular identifiers. TCRdb redid the calling of the PCR reads with MiXCR, one entry per CDR3 protein. The sample shows under 200,000 distinct CDR3 sequences, 29% of them seen only once. Study findings and constraints: In patients, four to six TRBV segments were more frequent than in controls, with TRBV5-6, TRBV5-1 and TRBV20-1 among them.

The sample taken for sequencing was blood. These receptors all stem from a girl aged 2-17 years with multiple sclerosis.

The chain carries TRBV25-1 and TRBJ1-1; D is unresolved. Germline CDR1 and CDR2: MGHDK and SYGVNS. The CDR3 totals 11 residues. The V end was cut by 1 base, the J end by 6 bases, with 3 bases between. The CDR3 nucleotides are TGTGCCAGCAGTGAATTGGCTGAAGCTTTCTTT. It is translated as CASSELAEAFF.

Concerning this clonotype: A much bigger clone sits one base away, suggesting this may be a read error. The chain combines TRBV6-4 with TRBJ2-5; 8 bases line up with TRBD1. CDR3 size: 15 residues. CDR1 is MRHNA, CDR2 SNTAGT, per germline. J gave up 11 bases and V 5 bases, and 16 bases lay outside the gene matches. Here the CDR3 DNA reads TGTGCCAGCAGTAACGGGCGACAGGGGTATGGTGAGCAGTACTTC. It encodes CASSNGRQGYGEQYF.

This clonotype has a count of ten or more. The chain is built from TRBV27 and TRBJ2-3; no definite D call. Germline assignment: CDR1 MNHEY and CDR2 SMNVEV (reference sequence). The CDR3 runs to 13 residues. V was cut by 1 base and J by 2 bases, with 4 bases left in between. In nucleotides, the CDR3 is TGTGCCAGCAGTTTATTTTTCACAGATACGCAGTATTTT. Translating it yields CASSLFFTDTQYF.

This clonotype was counted ten times or more. This chain connects TRBV20-1 to TRBJ2-7; 10 bases fit TRBD2. The CDR3 is 15 amino acids. Germline values: CDR1 DFQATT, CDR2 SNEGSKA (reference sequence). After removal of 0 bases from V and 4 bases from J, the junction contained 6 bases not matched to a gene. The CDR3 coding sequence is TGCAGTGCTAGAGATAGGAGGACTAGCGGTTACGAGCAGTACTTC. This codes for CSARDRRTSGYEQYF.

This clonotype was found many times. V gene TRBV4-1 combines with J gene TRBJ1-1; tentative D call: TRBD1 (6 bases). The V gene's germline CDR1 is MGHRA and CDR2 YSYEKL. This CDR3 spans 16 amino acids. Trimming took 2 bases from V and 5 from J, leaving 18 bases between them. CDR3 DNA sequence: TGCGCCAGCAGCCAAATTGGACAGAAATTTATGACTGAAGCTTTCTTT. Translating it yields CASSQIGQKFMTEAFF.

The chain joins TRBV7-9 to TRBJ1-5; D perhaps matches TRBD1 (5 bases). Trimming stripped 5 bases from V and 5 bases from J, with 22 bases between. Germline V gene lookup returns CDR1 SEHNR and CDR2 FQNEAQ (reference sequence). This CDR3 comprises 17 residues. The CDR3 DNA is TGTGCCAGCAGCCTGAGACCCGGGACGAGGTACGATCAGCCCCAGCATTTT. This codes for CASSLRPGTRYDQPQHF.

This clonotype was seen a few times. J is TRBJ1-4 and V is TRBV20-1; D is unresolved. Trimming took off 0 bases at V and 3 bases at J, with 8 bases between the two ends. CDR1 and CDR2 (germline): DFQATT, SNEGSKA (reference sequence). The CDR3 is 14 amino acids. The CDR3 sequence is CSAREGSSNEKLFF. The DNA for the CDR3 is TGCAGTGCTAGAGAAGGGTCATCTAATGAAAAACTGTTTTTT.

About this clonotype: A much bigger clone sits one base away, suggesting this may be a read error. The gene calls are TRBV7-9 and TRBJ2-1; D is perhaps TRBD2 (5 bases). V lost 4 bases and J lost 5, with 9 bases in between. From germline, CDR1 is SEHNR and CDR2 FQNEAQ (reference sequence). The CDR3 loop spans 13 amino acids. The CDR3 reads CASSSREDNEQFF. As DNA, the CDR3 is TGTGCCAGCAGCTCCCGGGAAGACAATGAGCAGTTCTTC.

Ten or more counts support this clonotype. The V call is TRBV3-1, the J call TRBJ2-1, with D maybe TRBD2 (5 bases). V lost 4 bases to trimming and J lost 14 bases, with 6 bases between them. CDR1 and CDR2 (germline): LGHDT, YNNKEL (reference sequence). This CDR3 spans 9 amino acids. CDR3 DNA sequence: TGTGCCAGCAGCCCCGGGGAGTTCTTC. This codes for CASSPGEFF.

The chain links TRBV19 to TRBJ1-5, with D unresolved. The length of the CDR3 is 13 residues. V was shortened by 6 bases and J by 5 bases, with 11 bases between the two germline ends. CDR1 is LNHDA and CDR2 is SQIVND in the germline V gene (reference sequence). DNA of the CDR3: TGTGCCAGTAGCTCCGACTGGGATCAGCCCCAGCATTTT. Protein product: CASSSDWDQPQHF. Using reference TRBV19 and TRBJ1-5 for the parts outside the CDR3, the full variable domain is DGGITQSPKYLFRKEGQNVTLSCEQNLNHDAMYWYRQDPGQGLRLIYYSQIVNDFQKGDIAEGYSVSREKKESFPLTVTSAQKNPTAFYLCASSSDWDQPQHFGDGTRLSIL.

Remarks on this clonotype: This may come from a read error, since a much larger clone is one base off. The chain couples TRBV29-1 to TRBJ1-1; D is uncertain. Trimming cost V 7 bases and J 3 bases, with 15 bases left between them. CDR1 is SQVTM and CDR2 is ANQGSEA in the germline V gene. CDR3 length: 13 residues. CDR3 in DNA: TGCAGCGCCCTTGGCGGGCGGGACACTGAAGCTTTCTTT. This translates into CSALGGRDTEAFF.

Concerning this clonotype: This may stem from a read error, because a much larger clone lies one nucleotide away. V usage is TRBV20-1 and J usage is TRBJ2-1; D unclear. The CDR3 spans 13 residues. Germline values: CDR1 DFQATT, CDR2 SNEGSKA (reference sequence). V was pared by 1 base and J by 8 bases, with 12 bases between. The CDR3 DNA is TGCAGTGCTAGAGGTTTGGGCTCCGATGAGCAGTTCTTC. This codes for CSARGLGSDEQFF.

This clonotype was seen just once. V and J are TRBV12-5 and TRBJ2-4; D is perhaps TRBD1 (5 bases). The CDR3 extends over 14 amino acids. CDR1 is LGHNT and CDR2 is FRNRAP in the germline V gene. V was pared by 4 bases and J by 15 bases, with 22 bases between. The CDR3 region has the DNA TGTGCTAGTGGTTCGGGCAGGGTAACGAACGAGCGGTACTTC. Translated, it gives CASGSGRVTNERYF.

This clonotype appeared many times. V gene TRBV6-5 combines with J gene TRBJ2-7; D possibly corresponds to TRBD1 (6 bases). The V and J ends lost 4 bases and 2 bases respectively, with 12 bases between them. This CDR3 is built from 14 residues. Germline V gene sequence: CDR1 MNHEY, CDR2 SVGAGI. The DNA for the CDR3 is TGTGCCAGCAGTTTCGAGGGGGTGGCCTACGAGCAGTACTTC. It yields the protein CASSFEGVAYEQYF.

Only a few counts were recorded for this clonotype. V usage is TRBV18 and J usage is TRBJ2-7; 7 nucleotides line up with TRBD1. The CDR3 extends over 13 amino acids. The germline gives CDR1 KGHSH, CDR2 LQKENI. Unmatched junction bases numbered 7, after V lost 5 bases and J lost 6 bases. The CDR3 spells CASSEGAGREQYF. DNA of the CDR3: TGTGCCAGCTCAGAGGGGGCAGGGCGCGAGCAGTACTTC.

V gene TRBV27 combines with J gene TRBJ2-7; the match to TRBD2 covers 9 bases. Germline V gene sequence: CDR1 MNHEY, CDR2 SMNVEV (reference sequence). The J segment lost 2 bases and the V segment lost 1 base, leaving 3 bases of the junction unmatched. This CDR3 is 15 amino acids long. CDR3 region: CASSLWGGRAYEQYF. DNA for the CDR3: TGTGCCAGCAGTTTATGGGGCGGGAGGGCCTACGAGCAGTACTTC.

For this clonotype: A single base separates this from a much larger clone, so it may be a read error. The chain uses TRBV12-3 or TRBV12-4 and TRBJ2-1; D not resolved. The CDR3 is made up of 10 amino acids. CDR3 residues: CTSSLNEQFF. The CDR3 DNA is TGTACCAGCAGTCTGAATGAGCAGTTCTTC.

With regard to this clonotype: Since a much larger clone is just one base distant, this may be a read error. The chain couples TRBV6-1 to TRBJ2-1; TRBD2 might be the D (5 bases). Per germline, CDR1 MNHNS and CDR2 SASEGT. The CDR3 spans 16 residues. CDR3 DNA sequence: TGTGCCAGCTGGGGTGATTGGGAGAGCTCCTGCAATGAGCAGTTCTTC. Its protein is CASWGDWESSCNEQFF.

The V and J genes are TRBV5-1 and TRBJ2-5, with D possibly TRBD1 on 5 matching bases. V lost 3 bases, J lost 4 bases, and 13 bases lay in between. This CDR3 has 14 amino acids. Looked up from germline, CDR1 is SGHRS and CDR2 is YFSETQ. CDR3 in amino acids: CASSWGSLGETQYF. CDR3 nucleotide sequence: TGCGCCAGCAGCTGGGGCAGCCTCGGAGAGACCCAGTACTTC.

This clonotype was detected ten times or more. V and J are TRBV10-3 and TRBJ1-2; 9 bases line up with TRBD1. Germline trimming cut 2 bases from V and 8 bases from J; bases unmatched to any gene: 3. The germline V gene encodes CDR1 ENHRY and CDR2 SYGVKD. The CDR3 has 13 residues. The DNA for the CDR3 is TGTGCCATCAGTGAGGGACAGGGGACGGGCTACACCTTC. This encodes CAISEGQGTGYTF.

On this clonotype itself: One junction end does not reproduce the germline sequence, and a read error may be involved. The chain has TRBV20-1 and TRBJ1-4; D not certain. CDR1 and CDR2 from the germline V gene are DFQATT and SNEGSKA (reference sequence). CDR3 length equals 13 residues. Written as DNA, the CDR3 is TGCAGTGCTAGAGTAACCGAATGGGGAAAACGGTTTTTT. The encoded protein is CSARVTEWGKRFF.

This clonotype was picked up many times. J is TRBJ2-5 and V is TRBV20-1, with a tentative D call TRBD1 (5 bases). V lost 0 bases, J lost 2 bases, and 13 bases lay in between. Per germline, CDR1 DFQATT and CDR2 SNEGSKA (reference sequence). The CDR3 sequence is 15 residues long. The CDR3 DNA is TGCAGTGCTAGAGATGGGGCAGCCTTTCAAGAGACCCAGTACTTC. It is translated as CSARDGAAFQETQYF.

This rearrangement joins TRBV10-3 to TRBJ2-5; a possible D gene is TRBD1 (5 bases). The DNA end is a closer match to TRBJ2-7, so the J assignment may be wrong. This CDR3 is 13 amino acids long. Germline lookup yields CDR1 ENHRY and CDR2 SYGVKD. The CDR3 region has the DNA TGTGCCATCGTTTGGGGCGATTTTTACGAGCAGTACTTC. Encoded protein: CAIVWGDFYEQYF.

This clonotype has a count of ten or more. This chain joins TRBV5-6 and TRBJ2-3; D unclear. Trimming removed 2 bases from V and 3 bases from J, with 7 bases in between. From germline, CDR1 is SGHDT and CDR2 YYEEEE. This CDR3 spans 13 amino acids. In DNA, the CDR3 is TGTGCCAGCAGCTTAAAGAAGACAGATACGCAGTATTTT. Its protein product is CASSLKKTDTQYF.

V is TRBV4-3 and J is TRBJ1-2, with D maybe TRBD1 (5 bases). The CDR3 extends over 13 amino acids. CDR1 and CDR2 from the germline V gene are LGHNA and YSLEER. Trimming took 0 bases from V and 8 from J, leaving 10 bases between them. The CDR3 DNA is TGCGCCAGCAGCCAAGATAGAGGGGTCGGCTACACCTTC. As protein: CASSQDRGVGYTF.

This clonotype was found a few times. J is TRBJ1-2 and V is TRBV11-3; D uncertain. CDR3 length equals 14 residues. Trimming cost V 0 bases and J 8 bases, with 13 bases left between them. Germline values: CDR1 SGHNT, CDR2 YENEEA. In DNA, the CDR3 is TGTGCCAGCAGCTTAGATTCGGCCGGAGGCGGCTACACCTTC. It is translated as CASSLDSAGGGYTF.

This clonotype appeared a few times. The V call is TRBV14, the J call TRBJ1-2; D uncertain. CDR3 length: 13 residues. Trimming took off 0 bases at V and 5 bases at J, with 7 bases between the two ends. Germline loops: CDR1 SGHDN, CDR2 FVKESK. The CDR3: CASSQDRLYGYTF. The DNA for the CDR3 is TGTGCCAGCAGCCAAGACAGGCTTTATGGCTACACCTTC.

A word on this clonotype: This clone may be a read error of a much larger clone one base away. This chain uses TRBV7-2 with TRBJ2-5; TRBD1 or TRBD2 may be the D gene (5 bases each). The CDR3 consists of 16 residues. Germline values: CDR1 SGHTA, CDR2 FQGNSA. Deletions cut 4 bases from V and 5 bases from J, with 20 bases between. The CDR3 DNA sequence: TGTGCCAGCAGCTCCCCTCGGTCTGTGGGACGGGAGACCCAGTACTTC. Translation: CASSSPRSVGRETQYF.

The chain recombines TRBV2 with TRBJ1-1; 7 bases are a match to TRBD1. V was pared by 6 bases and J by 1 base, with 2 bases of the junction left unmatched. CDR1 is SNHLY and CDR2 is FYNNEI in the germline V gene. This CDR3 comprises 13 residues. The chain's CDR3 is CASSGDRNTEAFF. The CDR3 bases are TGTGCCAGCAGCGGGGACAGGAACACTGAAGCTTTCTTT.

This clonotype was seen at least ten times. The V and J genes are TRBV20-1 and TRBJ2-3, with TRBD2 identical over 7 bases. CDR1 is DFQATT, CDR2 SNEGSKA, per germline (reference sequence). The CDR3 consists of 14 residues. Unmatched junction bases numbered 9, after V lost 4 bases and J lost 5 bases. The CDR3 is CSAIEGGPGDTQYF. CDR3 DNA sequence: TGCAGTGCTATTGAGGGAGGGCCAGGAGATACGCAGTATTTT.